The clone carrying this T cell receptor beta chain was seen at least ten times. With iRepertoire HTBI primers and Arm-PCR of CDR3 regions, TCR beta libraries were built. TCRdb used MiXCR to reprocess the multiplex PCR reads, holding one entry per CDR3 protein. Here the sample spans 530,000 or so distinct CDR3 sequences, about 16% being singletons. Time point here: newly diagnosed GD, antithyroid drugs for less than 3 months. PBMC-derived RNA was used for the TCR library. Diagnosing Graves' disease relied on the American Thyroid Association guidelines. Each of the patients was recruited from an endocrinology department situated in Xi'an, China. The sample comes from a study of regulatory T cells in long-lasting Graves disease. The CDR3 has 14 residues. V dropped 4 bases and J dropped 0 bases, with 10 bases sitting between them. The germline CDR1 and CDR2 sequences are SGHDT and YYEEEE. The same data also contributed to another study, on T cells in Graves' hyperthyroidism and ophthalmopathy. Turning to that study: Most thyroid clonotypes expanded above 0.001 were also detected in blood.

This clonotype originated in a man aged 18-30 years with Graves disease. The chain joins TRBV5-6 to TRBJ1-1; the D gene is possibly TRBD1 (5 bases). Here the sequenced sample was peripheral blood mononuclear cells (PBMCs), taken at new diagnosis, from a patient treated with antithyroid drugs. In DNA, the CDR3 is TGTGCCAGCAGCACAGGTTCCATGAACACTGAAGCTTTCTTT. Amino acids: CASSTGSMNTEAFF.